This entry features one T cell receptor beta chain sequence. The data derive from a study of blood T cell repertoires in COVID-19. About the research overall: Donors in the United States, Italy and Spain gave samples during acute or convalescent COVID-19. PBMCs, B-cell-depleted T cells, or T cells provided the cDNA or gDNA that made up the material.

Original processing notes: Nucleated cell counts were estimated from reference gene primer amplification. Sequencing was performed with immunoSEQ multiplex PCR; in TCRdb, only in-frame clones are kept and a portion is missing. That table furnishes V, J and clone size, whereas the DNA furnished D and trimming. The data show over 100,000 clones, about 89% seen once. The V gene's germline CDR1 is MNHEY and CDR2 SVGAGI. The CDR3 extends over 13 amino acids. The V and J ends lost 4 bases and 4 bases, in that order; junction bases with no gene match: 2. Enrolled during active infection, Seattle patients were then followed longitudinally.

The sequenced sample was peripheral blood. The J gene is TRBJ1-2, the V gene TRBV6-5, with 8 bases fitting TRBD1. This clonotype was obtained from a woman between 65 and 79 years old with COVID-19, enrolled during active disease. CDR3 sequence (DNA): TGTGCCAGCAGTTGGACAGGGACCTATGGCTACACCTTC. Its translation is CASSWTGTYGYTF.